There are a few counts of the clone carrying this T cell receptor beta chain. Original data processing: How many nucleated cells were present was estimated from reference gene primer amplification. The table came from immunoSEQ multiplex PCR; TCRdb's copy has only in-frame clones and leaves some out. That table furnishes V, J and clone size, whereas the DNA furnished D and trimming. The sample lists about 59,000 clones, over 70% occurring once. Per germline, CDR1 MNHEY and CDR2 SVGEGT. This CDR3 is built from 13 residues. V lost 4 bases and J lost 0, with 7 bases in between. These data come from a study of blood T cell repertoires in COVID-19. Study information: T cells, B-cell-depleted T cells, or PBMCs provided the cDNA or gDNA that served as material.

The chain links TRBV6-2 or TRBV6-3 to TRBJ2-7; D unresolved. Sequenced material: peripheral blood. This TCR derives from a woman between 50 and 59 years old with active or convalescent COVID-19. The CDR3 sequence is CASSSQHSYEQYF. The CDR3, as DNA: TGTGCCAGCAGTTCACAGCACTCCTACGAGCAGTACTTC.